This TCR beta chain was identified in a study of blood T cell repertoires in COVID-19. For the study at large: The United States, Italy and Spain supplied acute and convalescent COVID-19 samples. PBMCs, B-cell-depleted T cells, or T cells were the source of the cDNA or gDNA that made up the material.

This CDR3 region has 13 residues. The V gene's germline CDR1 is LNHDA and CDR2 SQIVND (reference sequence). Trimming cost V 5 bases and J 6 bases, with 12 bases left between them. Participants were aged 18 to 89 years, lived in about two dozen US areas, and enrolled virtually. How the authors handled the data: Using reference gene primer amplification, nucleated cell counts were estimated. Sequencing was performed with immunoSEQ multiplex PCR; in TCRdb, only in-frame clones are kept and a portion is missing. V, J and clone size are those of that table, while D and trimming were read from the DNA. The sample carries a few hundred thousand clones, over 75% recorded once.

This TCR derives from a young man who had recovered from COVID-19. The sequenced material came from PBMCs or T cells enriched from blood (not recorded which). The V gene is TRBV19, the J gene TRBJ2-3, with D possibly matching TRBD2 (5 bases). CDR3 sequence reads: CASSGGPGDTQYF. The CDR3 bases are TGTGCCAGTAGTGGCGGCCCGGGGGATACGCAGTATTTT.